This note documents a single T cell receptor (beta chain) sequence. The entry originates in a study of blood T cell repertoires in COVID-19. The table came from immunoSEQ multiplex PCR; TCRdb's copy has only in-frame clones and leaves some out. This table has around 400,000 clones, more than 70% appearing once. The material sequenced was peripheral blood. The sequence came from a man aged 35 to 55 with acute or convalescent COVID-19.

This chain's CDR3 is CASSLNQGNNYGYTF. The CDR3 region has the DNA TGCGCCAGCAGCTTGAACCAGGGAAATAACTATGGCTACACCTTC. This chain joins TRBV5-1 and TRBJ1-2; the D gene is possibly TRBD1 (5 bases). This CDR3 has 15 residues. Trimming stripped 1 base from V and 1 base from J, with 11 bases between. In germline, CDR1 is SGHRS, CDR2 YFSETQ. The full variable domain, in which reference TRBV5-1 and TRBJ1-2 provide the parts outside the CDR3, is KAGVTQTPRYLIKTRGQQVTLSCSPISGHRSVSWYQQTPGQGLQFLFEYFSETQRNKGNFPGRFSGRQFSNSRSEMNVSTLELGDSALYLCASSLNQGNNYGYTFGSGTRLTVV.